Listed below are T cell receptor beta chains from one sample, sequenced in a study of blood T cell repertoires in COVID-19. Method: immunoSEQ multiplex PCR; TCRdb's copy keeps in-frame clones and lacks some. The repertoire holds about 99,000 clones, about 79% seen once, with more than 3% in the top ten. Sequencing used peripheral blood. The receptors were gathered from a woman of 80 years or more with active or convalescent COVID-19. CDR3s include the opening cysteine and the closing phenylalanine or tryptophan. The D gene is left open where the match is weak. Only some rows state a clone size, as once, few, many or a class for expanded clones.

d_gene	v_gene	j_gene	abundance	CDR3nt	CDR3aa
TRBD2	TRBV5-4	TRBJ2-3	few	TGTGCCAGCAGCCCTAGCGGGAGGGCCTTCGGCACAGATACGCAGTATTTT	CASSPSGRAFGTDTQYF
.	TRBV28	TRBJ2-3	.	TGTGCCAGCAGTTCAGGGGATAGGACAGATACGCAGTATTTT	CASSSGDRTDTQYF
TRBD1	TRBV5-4	TRBJ1-5	.	TGTGCCAGCAGCCCCAAGCCAGGGGGCGCTCAGCCCCAGCATTTT	CASSPKPGGAQPQHF
TRBD1	TRBV5-1	TRBJ2-3	few	TGCGCCAGCAGCGTGGACAGGGGTTCAGATACGCAGTATTTT	CASSVDRGSDTQYF
TRBD1	TRBV29-1	TRBJ1-1	.	TGCAGCGTTGGGACAGGGTGGTCGGACACTGAAGCTTTCTTT	CSVGTGWSDTEAFF
.	TRBV6-5	TRBJ1-2	.	TGTGCCAGCATCTGGGGCACAGGGACTAACTATGGCTACACCTTC	CASIWGTGTNYGYTF
.	TRBV29-1	TRBJ2-3	once	TGCAGCGTGGGAGTAAGGCGAACGCAGTATTTT	CSVGVRRTQYF
TRBD1	TRBV28	TRBJ1-3	.	TGTGCCAGCAGTCCCCCTAACAGGGGGCCCGGAAACACCATATATTTT	CASSPPNRGPGNTIYF
TRBD1	TRBV2	TRBJ2-2	.	TGTGCCAGCAGCGCAGGGGGCTTTGTCGGGGAGCTGTTTTTT	CASSAGGFVGELFF
.	TRBV2	TRBJ1-5	.	TGTGCCAGCAGGGACTCAGCAGGCGTAGAGCAGCCCCAGCATTTT	CASRDSAGVEQPQHF
.	TRBV30	TRBJ1-3	.	TGTGCCTGGAGTGCCGTTGGAAACACCATATATTTT	CAWSAVGNTIYF
TRBD1	TRBV3-1/TRBV3-2	TRBJ2-1	.	TGTGCCAGCAGTCTCCCGGGACAGGGAGTGTACAATGAGCAGTTCTTC	CASSLPGQGVYNEQFF
TRBD1	TRBV7-2	TRBJ1-2	.	TGTGCCAGCAGGGACAGGGGGGGCTATGGCTACACCTTC	CASRDRGGYGYTF
.	TRBV30	TRBJ2-2	many	TGTGCCTGGAATCGTAGAGGAACCGGGGAGCTGTTTTTT	CAWNRRGTGELFF
TRBD1	TRBV28	TRBJ2-7	.	TGTGCCAGCAGCCCGAGGGACAGATTTATCTACGAGCAGTACTTC	CASSPRDRFIYEQYF
.	TRBV5-4	TRBJ2-7	.	TGTGCCAGCAGCTCACAGGGATACGAGCAGTACTTC	CASSSQGYEQYF
TRBD2	TRBV6-5	TRBJ2-3	once	TGTGCCAGCAGCTCGGGACTAGCGGGGGCAGATACGCAGTATTTT	CASSSGLAGADTQYF
.	TRBV11-2	TRBJ1-1	once	TGTGCCAGCAGCTCTCACCGGGACACTGAAGCTTTCTTT	CASSSHRDTEAFF
.	TRBV28	TRBJ2-1	.	TGTGCCAGCAGTAGTTTAGGAGGGTTCTCCTACAATGAGCAGTTCTTC	CASSSLGGFSYNEQFF
TRBD2	TRBV5-6	TRBJ2-3	.	TGTGCCAGCAGCCAGGGACTAGCGGGTATCACAGATACGCAGTATTTT	CASSQGLAGITDTQYF
.	TRBV4-1	TRBJ1-6	.	TGCGCCAGCGGTGATGGACAGCGTACCTCACCCCTCCACTTT	CASGDGQRTSPLHF
.	TRBV2	TRBJ1-3	.	TGTGCCAGCAGCTTAGGACAGGGAAACACCATATATTTT	CASSLGQGNTIYF
.	TRBV21-1	TRBJ2-3	few	TGTGCCAGCAGGGACCGTCGGGCAGGGGGGACAGATACGCAGTATTTT	CASRDRRAGGTDTQYF
TRBD2	TRBV6-5	TRBJ2-7	.	TGTGCCAGCTTCGGGGGGAACCGGGCCTACGAGCAGTACTTC	CASFGGNRAYEQYF
TRBD2	TRBV5-1	TRBJ2-5	few	TGCGCCAGCAGCCCCAGGACTAGCGGGGGGCTCCAAGAGACCCAGTACTTC	CASSPRTSGGLQETQYF
TRBD2	TRBV7-2	TRBJ2-1	.	TGTGCCAGCAGCTTAGCGCTAGCGGGAGCGGAGTTGGACAATGAGCAGTTCTTC	CASSLALAGAELDNEQFF
TRBD1	TRBV6-4	TRBJ1-2	.	TGTGCCAGCAGTGACCCGGGACAGGGAGGGGGCTACACCTTC	CASSDPGQGGGYTF
.	TRBV9	TRBJ2-3	.	TGTGCCAGCTCCACCTCAGTAGATACGCAGTATTTT	CASSTSVDTQYF